These 13 T cell receptor beta chains originate from one sample sequenced in a study of shared clonotypes between healthy human individuals. CD8 cells classed as naive were CD45RO-negative and positively selected for CCR7, excluding terminally differentiated effector memory CD45RA+ cells. The method was immunoSEQ multiplex PCR; TCRdb's version includes in-frame clones alone and lacks a portion of them. This table has just over 2,000,000 clones, over 85% appearing once. Material for sequencing was naive CD8+ T cells sorted from blood. Receptor source: a young man in good health.

The chain employs TRBV11-2 and TRBJ2-2, with D hard to call. V dropped 4 bases and J dropped 4 bases, with 10 bases sitting between them. The CDR3 runs 14 residues. Germline CDR1 SGHAT, CDR2 FQNNGV. The CDR3 protein is CASSSTVSTGELFF. The CDR3 region has the DNA TGTGCCAGCAGCTCCACAGTTAGCACCGGGGAGCTGTTTTTT.

The rearrangement uses TRBV19 and TRBJ2-7; TRBD1 agrees at 7 bases. Germline-derived CDR1 and CDR2 are LNHDA and SQIVND (reference sequence). There are 16 residues in the CDR3. Losses at the gene ends were 1 base for V and 4 bases for J; bases not matched to a gene: 10. CDR3 in DNA: TGTGCCAGTAGTATAGCAGGAACAGGGGTGGAGTACGAGCAGTACTTC. It codes for CASSIAGTGVEYEQYF.

This rearrangement joins TRBV29-1 to TRBJ2-7, with 10 bases that match TRBD2. The CDR3 runs 14 residues. CDR1 and CDR2 from the germline V gene are SQVTM and ANQGSEA. V trimming: 1 base; J trimming: 4 bases; junction bases outside the gene matches: 4. CDR3 DNA: TGCAGCGTTGAAGGGACTAGCGGACAGTACGAGCAGTACTTC. Translating it yields CSVEGTSGQYEQYF.

Regarding this clone: The sample contains more than one DNA sequence encoding this CDR3. The J gene is TRBJ1-2, the V gene TRBV19, with 7 bases that match TRBD1. V shed 3 bases, J shed 4 bases, and the junction held 2 bases outside the gene matches. CDR1 and CDR2 (germline): LNHDA, SQIVND (reference sequence). This CDR3 has 13 amino acids. This CDR3 reads CASSIGTAYGYTF. In nucleotides, the CDR3 is TGTGCCAGTAGTATTGGGACAGCCTATGGCTACACCTTC.

This clone was recorded many times. The genes are TRBV7-2 and TRBJ1-6; a possible D gene is TRBD1 (6 bases). Trimming pared 1 base from V and 8 bases from J, leaving 15 bases between. CDR1 and CDR2 (germline): SGHTA, FQGNSA. The CDR3 contains 16 residues. The CDR3 sequence is CASSLEVWGPDSPLHF. Written as DNA, the CDR3 is TGTGCCAGCAGCTTAGAGGTTTGGGGGCCGGATTCACCCCTCCACTTT.

The chain couples TRBV19 to TRBJ2-1, with D perhaps matching TRBD2 (7 bases). The V end was cut by 3 bases, the J end by 6 bases, with 15 bases between. Germline V gene lookup returns CDR1 LNHDA and CDR2 SQIVND (reference sequence). The CDR3 consists of 15 residues. Written as DNA, the CDR3 is TGTGCCAGTAGTATTGTTGCGGGGGCCACCAATGAGCAGTTCTTC. Residues: CASSIVAGATNEQFF.

The chain links TRBV30 to TRBJ2-7, with a tentative D call TRBD2 (5 bases). Germline CDR1 is GTSNPN and CDR2 is SVGIG (reference sequence). The CDR3 extends over 13 amino acids. V was trimmed by 0 bases and J by 3 bases, leaving 9 bases between them. In nucleotides, the CDR3 is TGTGCCTGGAGTGTTCCGGGGAACTACGAGCAGTACTTC. Translation gives CAWSVPGNYEQYF. Full variable domain (rest looked up from reference TRBV30 and TRBJ2-7): SQTIHQWPATLVQPVGSPLSLECTVEGTSNPNLYWYRQAAGRGLQLLFYSVGIGQISSEVPQNLSASRPQDRQFILSSKKLLLSDSGFYLCAWSVPGNYEQYFGPGTRLTVT.

The V call is TRBV13, the J call TRBJ2-3, with unresolved D. The CDR3 contains 14 residues. Germline loops: CDR1 PRHDT, CDR2 FYEKMQ (reference sequence). The V gene lost 6 bases and the J gene lost 0 bases, with 10 bases spanning the gap. As DNA, the CDR3 is TGTGCCAGCAGGCGAACTGGTAGCACAGATACGCAGTATTTT. Its translation: CASRRTGSTDTQYF.

The chain joins TRBV19 to TRBJ2-7, with D perhaps matching TRBD2 (5 bases). This CDR3 spans 14 amino acids. Deletions cut 9 bases from V and 4 bases from J, with 19 bases between. From germline, CDR1 is LNHDA and CDR2 SQIVND (reference sequence). The CDR3 region is CASRLNRLSYEQYF. CDR3 DNA sequence: TGTGCCAGCAGACTAAACCGCCTCTCTTACGAGCAGTACTTC.

Only one count was recorded for this clone. The V gene is TRBV6-6, the J gene TRBJ1-5; 7 nucleotides align to TRBD1. This CDR3 is built from 16 residues. Germline-derived CDR1 and CDR2 are MNHNY and SVGAGI (reference sequence). The ends lost 6 bases at V and 2 bases at J; junction bases unmatched: 10. CDR3: CASRPRQGGGNQPQHF. The CDR3 DNA is TGTGCCAGCAGACCAAGACAGGGTGGGGGCAATCAGCCCCAGCATTTT.

The gene calls are TRBV6-1 and TRBJ1-1, with D unclear. The CDR3 length is 14 residues. Trimming stripped 8 bases from V and 0 bases from J, with 13 bases between. CDR1 MNHNS and CDR2 SASEGT come from the germline V gene. The CDR3 spells CASRGAGMNTEAFF. CDR3 nucleotides: TGTGCCAGCCGGGGTGCTGGAATGAACACTGAAGCTTTCTTT.

A remark on this clone: Other DNA sequences in this sample translate to the same CDR3. The chain joins TRBV30 to TRBJ2-7, with D hard to call. Germline V gene sequence: CDR1 GTSNPN, CDR2 SVGIG (reference sequence). Trimming stripped 3 bases from V and 3 bases from J, with 3 bases between. This CDR3 spans 10 amino acids. The CDR3 DNA reads as TGTGCCTGGAGCGACTACGAGCAGTACTTC. This sequence encodes CAWSDYEQYF.

This rearrangement joins TRBV11-2 to TRBJ2-7, with D possibly TRBD2 on 6 matching bases. Per germline, CDR1 SGHAT and CDR2 FQNNGV. Trimming stripped 3 bases from V and 3 bases from J, with 12 bases between. This CDR3 is built from 14 residues. CDR3 protein: CASSFGGVRYEQYF. The CDR3 DNA reads as TGTGCCAGCAGCTTCGGCGGGGTTCGCTACGAGCAGTACTTC.